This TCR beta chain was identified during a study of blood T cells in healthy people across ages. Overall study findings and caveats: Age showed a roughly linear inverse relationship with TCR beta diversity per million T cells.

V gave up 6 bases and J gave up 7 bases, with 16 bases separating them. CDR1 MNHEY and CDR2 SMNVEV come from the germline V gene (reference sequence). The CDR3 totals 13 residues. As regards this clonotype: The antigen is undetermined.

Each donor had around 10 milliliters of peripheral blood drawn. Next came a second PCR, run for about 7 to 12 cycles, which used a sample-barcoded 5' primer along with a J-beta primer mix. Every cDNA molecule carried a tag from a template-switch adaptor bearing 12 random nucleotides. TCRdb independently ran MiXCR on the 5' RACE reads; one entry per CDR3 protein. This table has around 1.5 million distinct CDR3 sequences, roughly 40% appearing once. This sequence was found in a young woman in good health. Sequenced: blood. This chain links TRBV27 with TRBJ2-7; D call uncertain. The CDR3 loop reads CASSPLTPGEQYF. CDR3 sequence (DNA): TGTGCCAGCAGCCCACTAACCCCAGGTGAGCAGTACTTC.